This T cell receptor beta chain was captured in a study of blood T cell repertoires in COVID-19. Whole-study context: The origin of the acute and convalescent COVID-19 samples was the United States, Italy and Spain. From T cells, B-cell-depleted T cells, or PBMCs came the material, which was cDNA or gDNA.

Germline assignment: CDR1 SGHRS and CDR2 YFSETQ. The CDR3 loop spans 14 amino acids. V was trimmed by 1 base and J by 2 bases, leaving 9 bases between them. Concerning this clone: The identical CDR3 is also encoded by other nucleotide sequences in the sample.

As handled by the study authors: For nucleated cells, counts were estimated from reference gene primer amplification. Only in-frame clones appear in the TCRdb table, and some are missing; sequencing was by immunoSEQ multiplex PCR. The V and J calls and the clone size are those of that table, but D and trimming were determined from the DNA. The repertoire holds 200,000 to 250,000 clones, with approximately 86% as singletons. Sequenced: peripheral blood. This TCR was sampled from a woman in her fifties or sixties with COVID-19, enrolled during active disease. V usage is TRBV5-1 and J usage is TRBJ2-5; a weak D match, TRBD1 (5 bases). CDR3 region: CASSLTGYQETQYF. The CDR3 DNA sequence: TGCGCCAGCAGCTTGACAGGTTATCAAGAGACCCAGTACTTC. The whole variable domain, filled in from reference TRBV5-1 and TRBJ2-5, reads KAGVTQTPRYLIKTRGQQVTLSCSPISGHRSVSWYQQTPGQGLQFLFEYFSETQRNKGNFPGRFSGRQFSNSRSEMNVSTLELGDSALYLCASSLTGYQETQYFGPGTRLLVL.